This T cell receptor beta chain stems from a study of blood T cell repertoires in COVID-19. Profiling relied on immunoSEQ multiplex PCR, and the TCRdb table lists in-frame clones only, not all of them. The sample includes some 320,000 clones, over 90% of them seen just once. Participant age was roughly 18 to 90 years, and participants resided in about two dozen US areas. Someone with COVID-19 had been met by exposed participants within 2 weeks before study entry. The CDR3 spans 16 residues. The germline V gene encodes CDR1 SGDLS and CDR2 YYNGEE. Germline trimming cut 0 bases from V and 3 bases from J; bases unmatched to any gene: 5.

This TCR came from a woman in her 30s who had been exposed to COVID-19. Sequencing was carried out using PBMCs or T cells enriched from blood (not recorded which). The chain links TRBV9 to TRBJ2-1, with 8 bases matching TRBD2. CDR3: CASSVEGGGRYNEQFF. The CDR3 DNA is TGTGCCAGCAGCGTAGAAGGCGGGGGGCGCTACAATGAGCAGTTCTTC.